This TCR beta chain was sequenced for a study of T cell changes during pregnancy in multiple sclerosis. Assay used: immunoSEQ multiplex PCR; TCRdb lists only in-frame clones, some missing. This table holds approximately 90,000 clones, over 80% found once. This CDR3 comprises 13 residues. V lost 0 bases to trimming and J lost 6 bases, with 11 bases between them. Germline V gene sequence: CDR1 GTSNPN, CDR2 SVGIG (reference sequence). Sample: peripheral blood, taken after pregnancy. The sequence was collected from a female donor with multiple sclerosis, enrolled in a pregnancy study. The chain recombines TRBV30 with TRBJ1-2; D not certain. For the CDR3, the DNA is TGTGCCTGGAGTGTACGTCGGGGAAATGGCTACACCTTC. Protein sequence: CAWSVRRGNGYTF.